This T cell receptor beta chain derives from a study of blood T cell repertoires in COVID-19. In the original analysis: Cell counts per sample came from amplifying reference gene primers. Measured with immunoSEQ multiplex PCR; TCRdb has only the in-frame clones, and not every one. V and J calls and clone size come straight from that table; D and trimming were deduced from the DNA. The sample yields approximately 200,000 clones, 90% to 95% seen once. V shed 6 bases and J shed 1 base, with 9 bases lying between them. This CDR3 spans 13 amino acids. Germline values: CDR1 MGHDK, CDR2 SYGVNS. The sequencing input was peripheral blood. This chain connects TRBV25-1 to TRBJ2-5; D is unclear. The source is a man between 25 and 39 years old with COVID-19, enrolled during active disease. The CDR3 bases are TGTGCCAGCAGATATGGCAGCCAAGAGACCCAGTACTTC. It yields the protein CASRYGSQETQYF. Based on the CDR3 plus reference TRBV25-1 and TRBJ2-5, the full variable domain is EADIYQTPRYLVIGTGKKITLECSQTMGHDKMYWYQQDPGMELHLIHYSYGVNSTEKGDLSSESTVSRIRTEHFPLTLESARPSHTSQYLCASRYGSQETQYFGPGTRLLVL.